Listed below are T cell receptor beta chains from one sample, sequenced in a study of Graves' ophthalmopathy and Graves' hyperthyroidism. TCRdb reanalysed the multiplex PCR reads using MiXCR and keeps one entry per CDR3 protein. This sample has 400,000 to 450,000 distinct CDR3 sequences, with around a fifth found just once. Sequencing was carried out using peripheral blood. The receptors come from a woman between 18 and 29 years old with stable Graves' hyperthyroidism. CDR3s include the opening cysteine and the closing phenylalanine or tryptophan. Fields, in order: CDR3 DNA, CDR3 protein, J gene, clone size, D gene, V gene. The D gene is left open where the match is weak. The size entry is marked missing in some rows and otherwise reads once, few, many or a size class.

TGCGCCAGCAGCCAAGGGTTGAGCTACACCTTC | CASSQGLSYTF | TRBJ1-2 | many | NA | TRBV4-1
TGTGCCAGCAGCCGGACGGCGGGCGAGCAGTACTTC | CASSRTAGEQYF | TRBJ2-7 | few | NA | TRBV3-1
TGTGCCAGCACCAGCTTAGTTGGGGGCTCCTACGAGCAGTACTTC | CASTSLVGGSYEQYF | TRBJ2-7 | many | NA | TRBV6-5
TGTGCCAGCAACTTGCCCTATGGGGCTAGCGGGAGGGGTGAGCAGTACTTC | CASNLPYGASGRGEQYF | TRBJ2-7 | many | TRBD2 | TRBV28
TGTGCCAGCAGTTACTCGCCCGTCTTCGACACTGAAGCTTTCTTT | CASSYSPVFDTEAFF | TRBJ1-1 | many | NA | TRBV6-5
TGTGCCAGCAGGCCGAGGGGGACCTATGGCTACACCTTC | CASRPRGTYGYTF | TRBJ1-2 | many | NA | TRBV6-5
TGTGCCAGCAGTTCAACAGGGTTGAACTACGAGCAGTACTTC | CASSSTGLNYEQYF | TRBJ2-7 | NA | NA | TRBV12-3/TRBV12-4
TGCAGTGCTACTACTACAGGGGGTTCCAATCAGCCCCAGCATTTT | CSATTTGGSNQPQHF | TRBJ1-5 | many | TRBD1 | TRBV29-1
TGTGCCAGTAGTCCGAGACAGCCCAATCAGCCCCAGCATTTT | CASSPRQPNQPQHF | TRBJ1-5 | many | NA | TRBV19
TGTGCCAGCAGCCTATCGGACAGGGCCTGGGAGACCCAGTACTTC | CASSLSDRAWETQYF | TRBJ2-5 | many | TRBD1 | TRBV6-2/TRBV6-3
TGCAGCTACACTTACCTAGGGACCGGGTCAGAGACCCAGTACTTC | CSYTYLGTGSETQYF | TRBJ2-5 | many | NA | TRBV29-1
TGTGCCAGCCGGGACGGCCGTGAAGCTTTCTTT | CASRDGREAFF | TRBJ1-1 | many | NA | TRBV2
TGTGCCAGCAGTTCGGTCTCAGGGGGCGTATACGAGCAGTACTTC | CASSSVSGGVYEQYF | TRBJ2-7 | many | TRBD1 | TRBV6-2/TRBV6-3
TGCAGCGTTGAAGACCCGGGGTCCTACGAGCAGTACTTC | CSVEDPGSYEQYF | TRBJ2-7 | many | NA | TRBV29-1
TGCAGTGCTAGAGATCTAGCGGGATACTACGAGCAGTACTTC | CSARDLAGYYEQYF | TRBJ2-7 | many | TRBD2 | TRBV20-1
TGTGCCAGCAGCTTAGGTGGGGGGCTTGGGGCCAACGTCCTGACTTTC | CASSLGGGLGANVLTF | TRBJ2-6 | many | NA | TRBV11-1
TGTGCCACCTCCGGAGAGGGAATCCAATACGAGCAGTACTTC | CATSGEGIQYEQYF | TRBJ2-7 | NA | NA | TRBV25-1
TGTGCAACTCGACAGGGGGACCCCTACGAGCAGTACTTC | CATRQGDPYEQYF | TRBJ2-7 | NA | TRBD1 | TRBV10-3
TGCGCCAGCAGCTTCAGGGGGCGGGAGACTGAAGCTTGCTTT | CASSFRGRETEACF | TRBJ1-1 | NA | TRBD1 | TRBV5-1
TGTGCCAGCAGCCGTGGATTCTACAGGGGGGTCCAAGAGACCCAGTACTTC | CASSRGFYRGVQETQYF | TRBJ2-5 | few | TRBD1 | TRBV28
TGTGCCAGCAGTTACAAGGTAGAAGAGACCCAGTACTTC | CASSYKVEETQYF | TRBJ2-5 | many | NA | TRBV6-2/TRBV6-3
TGTGCCACCAGTGCCGGGGTGAGCAATCAGCCCCAGCATTTT | CATSAGVSNQPQHF | TRBJ1-5 | many | NA | TRBV24-1
TGTGCCAGCAGTAGGACGCCTAACTATGGCTACACCTTC | CASSRTPNYGYTF | TRBJ1-2 | NA | NA | TRBV6-1
TGTGCCAGCAGCAGGGACTCCAGGGGCGAGCAGTACTTC | CASSRDSRGEQYF | TRBJ2-7 | NA | NA | TRBV6-2/TRBV6-3
TGTGCCACCAGTGACCCCGCTAGCGACTCCACCGGGGAGCTGTTTTTT | CATSDPASDSTGELFF | TRBJ2-2 | many | NA | TRBV24-1
TGTGCCAGCAGCAGGCAGGTCACCGGGGAGCTGTTTTTT | CASSRQVTGELFF | TRBJ2-2 | many | NA | TRBV4-2
TGTGCCAGTAGGGCAATCATCCGGGACAGTAGCAATCAGCCCCAGCATTTT | CASRAIIRDSSNQPQHF | TRBJ1-5 | many | TRBD1 | TRBV19
TGCAGCGGATTACAGGGTGGAGACTATGGCTACACCTTC | CSGLQGGDYGYTF | TRBJ1-2 | many | NA | TRBV29-1
TGTGCCAGTAGTCCTGGGACAGTTTATCAGCCCCAGCATTTT | CASSPGTVYQPQHF | TRBJ1-5 | NA | TRBD1 | TRBV19
TGTGCCAGCAGCCTGGGGGTTCTAGCGGGAGAAGGGGGCGAGACCCAGTACTTC | CASSLGVLAGEGGETQYF | TRBJ2-5 | many | TRBD2 | TRBV11-2
TGTGCCAGCAAGGGGGGCTGGACCGGGGAGCTGTTTTTT | CASKGGWTGELFF | TRBJ2-2 | many | NA | TRBV9
TGTGCCAGCTTTTCGTTGACTAGCGCATACGAGCAGTACTTC | CASFSLTSAYEQYF | TRBJ2-7 | many | TRBD2 | TRBV6-5
TGTGCCAGCAGGGAGACTAGTAGTGAGACCCAGTACTTC | CASRETSSETQYF | TRBJ2-5 | NA | NA | TRBV12-3/TRBV12-4
TGTGCCAGCGAGGGAGGGGATGGCTGCACCTTC | CASEGGDGCTF | TRBJ1-2 | once | NA | TRBV12-3/TRBV12-4
TGCGCCAGCAGCCACAGGACGACAAATCAGCCCCAGCATTTT | CASSHRTTNQPQHF | TRBJ1-5 | many | NA | TRBV4-1
TGTGCCAGCAGTTTAGGGGGGTTTGAGCAGCCCCAGCATTTT | CASSLGGFEQPQHF | TRBJ1-5 | many | NA | TRBV12-3/TRBV12-4
TGTGCCAGCAGATATCGCGGGCCCCTTCAGGATGGCTACACCTTC | CASRYRGPLQDGYTF | TRBJ1-2 | many | NA | TRBV7-9